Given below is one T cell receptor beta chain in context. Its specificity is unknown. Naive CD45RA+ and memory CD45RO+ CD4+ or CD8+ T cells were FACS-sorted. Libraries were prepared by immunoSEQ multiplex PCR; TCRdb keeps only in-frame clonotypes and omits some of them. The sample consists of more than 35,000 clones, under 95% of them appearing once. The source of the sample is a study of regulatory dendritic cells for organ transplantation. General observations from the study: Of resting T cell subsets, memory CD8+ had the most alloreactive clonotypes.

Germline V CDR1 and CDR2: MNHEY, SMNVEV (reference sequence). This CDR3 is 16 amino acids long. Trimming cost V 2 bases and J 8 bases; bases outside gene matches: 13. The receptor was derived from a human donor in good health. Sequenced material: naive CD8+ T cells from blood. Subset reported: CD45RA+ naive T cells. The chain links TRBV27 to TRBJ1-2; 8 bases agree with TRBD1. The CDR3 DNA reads TGTGCCAGCAGTTTACGCCCCTCCGGACAGGGAGGCGGCTACACCTTC. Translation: CASSLRPSGQGGGYTF.